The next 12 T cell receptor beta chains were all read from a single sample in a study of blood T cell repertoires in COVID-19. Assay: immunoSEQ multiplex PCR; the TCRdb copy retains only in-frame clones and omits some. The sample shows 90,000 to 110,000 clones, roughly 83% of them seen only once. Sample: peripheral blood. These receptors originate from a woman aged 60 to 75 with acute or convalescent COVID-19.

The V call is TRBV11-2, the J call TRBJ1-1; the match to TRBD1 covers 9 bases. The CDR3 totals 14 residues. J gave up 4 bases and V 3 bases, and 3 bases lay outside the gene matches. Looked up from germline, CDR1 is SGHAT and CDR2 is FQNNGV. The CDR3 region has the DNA TGTGCCAGCAGCTTGGGACAGGGATCCACTGAAGCTTTCTTT. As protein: CASSLGQGSTEAFF.

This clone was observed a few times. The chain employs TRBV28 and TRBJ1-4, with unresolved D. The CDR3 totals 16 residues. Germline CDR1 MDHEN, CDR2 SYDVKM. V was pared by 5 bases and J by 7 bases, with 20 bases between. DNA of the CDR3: TGTGCCAGCAGTCCTCCGGAATGGCAGGTCGGTGAAAAACTGTTTTTT. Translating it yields CASSPPEWQVGEKLFF.

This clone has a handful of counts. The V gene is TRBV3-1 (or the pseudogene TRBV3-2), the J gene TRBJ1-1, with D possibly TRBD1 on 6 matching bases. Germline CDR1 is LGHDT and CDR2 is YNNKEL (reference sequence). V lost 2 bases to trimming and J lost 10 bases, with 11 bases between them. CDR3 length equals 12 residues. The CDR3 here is CASSQKGERAFF. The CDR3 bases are TGTGCCAGCAGCCAAAAGGGGGAGAGAGCTTTCTTT.

CDR3 sequence (DNA): TGTGCCATCAGTGAGTTCGAGGCAGGGGGTTCACCCCTCCACTTT. It translates to CAISEFEAGGSPLHF. The chain couples TRBV10-3 to TRBJ1-6; the match to TRBD1 covers 7 bases. The trim removed 1 base at V and 9 bases at J, leaving 6 bases unmatched. Germline assignment: CDR1 ENHRY and CDR2 SYGVKD. The CDR3 contains 15 residues.

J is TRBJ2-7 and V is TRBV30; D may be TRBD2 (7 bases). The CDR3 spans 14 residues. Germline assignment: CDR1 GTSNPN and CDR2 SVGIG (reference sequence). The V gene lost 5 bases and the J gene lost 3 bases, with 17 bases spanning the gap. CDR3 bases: TGTGCCTGGCGAGCGGTCGGGGGGCTCTACGAGCAGTACTTC. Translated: CAWRAVGGLYEQYF.

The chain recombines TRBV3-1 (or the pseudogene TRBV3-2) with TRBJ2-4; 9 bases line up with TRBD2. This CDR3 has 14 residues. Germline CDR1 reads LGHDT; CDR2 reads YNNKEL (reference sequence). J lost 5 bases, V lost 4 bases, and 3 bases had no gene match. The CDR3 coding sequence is TGTGCCAGCAGCCGGATAGCGGGAGAAAACATTCAGTACTTC. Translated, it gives CASSRIAGENIQYF.

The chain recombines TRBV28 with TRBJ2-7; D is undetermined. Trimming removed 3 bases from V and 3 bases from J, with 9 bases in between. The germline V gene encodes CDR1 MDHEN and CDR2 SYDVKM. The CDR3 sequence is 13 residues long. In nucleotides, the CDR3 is TGTGCCAGCAGTTTGAGGATTTTCTACGAGCAGTACTTC. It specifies CASSLRIFYEQYF.

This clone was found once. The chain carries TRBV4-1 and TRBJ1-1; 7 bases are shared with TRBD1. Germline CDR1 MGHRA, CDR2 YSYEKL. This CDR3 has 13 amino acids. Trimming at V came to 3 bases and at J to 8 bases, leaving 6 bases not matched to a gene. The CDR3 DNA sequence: TGCGCCAGCAGCCACCCGACAGGGCTAGAAGCTTTCTTT. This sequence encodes CASSHPTGLEAFF.

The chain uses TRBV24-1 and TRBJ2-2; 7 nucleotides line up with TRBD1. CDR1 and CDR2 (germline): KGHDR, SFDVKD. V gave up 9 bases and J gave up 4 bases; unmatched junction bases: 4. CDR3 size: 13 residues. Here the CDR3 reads CATEGAGTGELFF. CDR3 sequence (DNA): TGTGCCACCGAGGGGGCGGGCACCGGGGAGCTGTTTTTT.

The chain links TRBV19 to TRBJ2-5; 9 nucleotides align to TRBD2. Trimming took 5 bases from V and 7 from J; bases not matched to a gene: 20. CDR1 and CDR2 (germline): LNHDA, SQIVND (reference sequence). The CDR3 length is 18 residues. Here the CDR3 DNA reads TGTGCCAGTAGTCACCTCACGCCGACTAGCGGAACCTCATTGACCCAGTACTTC. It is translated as CASSHLTPTSGTSLTQYF.

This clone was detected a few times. Here the CDR3 reads CASSWDMNEGNTEAFF. The CDR3 region has the DNA TGTGCCAGCAGCTGGGATATGAACGAGGGTAACACTGAAGCTTTCTTT. The V and J genes are TRBV5-4 and TRBJ1-1; D gene uncertain. Germline-derived CDR1 and CDR2 are SGHNT and YYREEE (reference sequence). This CDR3 is built from 16 residues. The ends were cut back, 3 bases at V and 2 bases at J, with 17 bases in the middle.

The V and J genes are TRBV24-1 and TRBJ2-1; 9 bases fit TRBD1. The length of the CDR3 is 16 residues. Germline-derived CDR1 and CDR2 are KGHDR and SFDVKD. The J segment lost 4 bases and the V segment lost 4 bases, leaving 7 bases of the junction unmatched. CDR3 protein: CATSDAGTGSYNEQFF. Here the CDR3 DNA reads TGTGCCACCAGTGACGCCGGGACAGGGAGTTACAATGAGCAGTTCTTC.